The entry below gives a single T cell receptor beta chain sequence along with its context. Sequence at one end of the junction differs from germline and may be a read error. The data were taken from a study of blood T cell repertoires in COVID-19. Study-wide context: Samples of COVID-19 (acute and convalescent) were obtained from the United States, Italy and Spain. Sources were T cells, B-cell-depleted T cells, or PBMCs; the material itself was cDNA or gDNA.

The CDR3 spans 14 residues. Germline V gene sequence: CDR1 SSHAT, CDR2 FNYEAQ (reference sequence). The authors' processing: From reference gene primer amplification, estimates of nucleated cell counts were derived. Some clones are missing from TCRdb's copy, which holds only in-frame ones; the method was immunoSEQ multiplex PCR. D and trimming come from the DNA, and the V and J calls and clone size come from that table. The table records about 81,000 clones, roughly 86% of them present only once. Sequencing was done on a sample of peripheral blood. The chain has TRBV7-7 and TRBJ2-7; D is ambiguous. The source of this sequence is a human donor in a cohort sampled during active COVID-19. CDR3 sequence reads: CASSLAPVAGEQYF. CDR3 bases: TGTGCTAGCAGCTTAGCACCGGTAGCCGGCGAGCAGTACTTC.